The 13 T cell receptor beta chains below come from one sample, sequenced in a study of T cells in Graves' hyperthyroidism and ophthalmopathy (dated by TCRdb to the late 2010s). The library was built by means of multiplex PCR. Reads for this sample came from an Illumina HiSeq 2000. Amplification of TCR beta CDR3 regions was carried out from RNA transcripts. The TCR CDR3 was subjected to a first round of RT-PCR using the HTBI primer set and the Qiagen OneStep RT-PCR kit. TCRdb reworked the public reads: Q25 trimming with fastp, MiXCR clone assembly, productive beta chains retained. Rows with one shared CDR3 protein collapse into an entry with the most common genes and DNA. This sample holds roughly 130,000 distinct CDR3 sequences; around 21% were observed only once. Together, the top ten hold 67% of the sample. The specimen sequenced was blood. All receptors come from a woman aged 45-60 years with Graves' hyperthyroidism that later progressed to Graves' ophthalmopathy.

Many counts were recorded for this clonotype. This chain's CDR3 is CASSYDTEGSDTQYF. The CDR3 DNA reads TGTGCCAGCAGCTATGACACAGAGGGGTCAGATACGCAGTATTTT. The genes are TRBV7-6 and TRBJ2-3; D might be TRBD1 or TRBD2, each matching 5 bases. The CDR3 covers 15 residues. CDR1 SGHVS and CDR2 FNYEAQ come from the germline V gene. Trimming left V 4 bases short and J 4 bases short, with 15 bases between.

This CDR3 is CASSGMTGVGSSTNEKLFF. DNA of the CDR3: TGTGCCAGCAGTGGGATGACAGGGGTTGGGTCTTCAACTAATGAAAAACTGTTTTTT. The chain has TRBV6-1 and TRBJ1-4; TRBD1 agrees at 8 bases. Germline CDR1 MNHNS, CDR2 SASEGT. The V segment lost 4 bases and the J segment 0 bases; nucleotides outside the gene matches: 13. The CDR3 consists of 19 residues.

There are a few counts of this clonotype. V gene TRBV12-3 or TRBV12-4 combines with J gene TRBJ2-5; 9 bases match TRBD1. CDR3 length equals 15 residues. Trimming removed 4 bases from V and 5 bases from J; junction bases left unmatched: 8. CDR3 nucleotide sequence: TGTGCCAGCAGTTCCCGGACAGGGGCTGGCGAGACCCAGTACTTC. Its protein product is CASSSRTGAGETQYF.

The J gene is TRBJ2-1, the V gene TRBV28; TRBD1 aligns across 7 bases. CDR1 is MDHEN and CDR2 is SYDVKM in the germline V gene. The CDR3 spans 15 residues. Trimming at V came to 3 bases and at J to 10 bases, leaving 12 bases not matched to a gene. This CDR3 reads CASSFNRGRGREQFF. CDR3 nucleotides: TGTGCCAGCAGTTTCAACAGGGGAAGGGGTAGGGAGCAGTTCTTC.

This chain links TRBV20-1 with TRBJ1-1; D perhaps matches TRBD1 (6 bases). The ends were cut back, 3 bases at V and 5 bases at J, with 10 bases in the middle. Germline CDR1 DFQATT, CDR2 SNEGSKA (reference sequence). The CDR3 is 12 residues long. The CDR3 sequence is CSARGAWTEAFF. The CDR3 DNA sequence: TGCAGTGCTAGGGGGGCCTGGACTGAAGCTTTCTTT.

This clonotype was counted ten times or more. The chain combines TRBV3-1 with TRBJ1-4; D unclear. The V gene's germline CDR1 is LGHDT and CDR2 YNNKEL (reference sequence). Trimming stripped 3 bases from V and 0 bases from J, with 8 bases between. This CDR3 has 15 amino acids. The CDR3, as DNA: TGTGCCAGCAGCCATAACGTGGCAACTAATGAAAAACTGTTTTTT. Residues: CASSHNVATNEKLFF.

This clonotype was seen many times. The rearrangement uses TRBV20-1 and TRBJ1-6, with D unresolved. V lost 3 bases to trimming and J lost 9 bases, with 12 bases between them. The CDR3 covers 13 residues. Germline CDR1 reads DFQATT; CDR2 reads SNEGSKA (reference sequence). In DNA, the CDR3 is TGCAGTGCTAGGGGCACCGTTTCTTCACCCCTCCACTTT. Translated: CSARGTVSSPLHF.

This clonotype was seen a handful of times. The V and J genes are TRBV27 and TRBJ2-2; D possibly corresponds to TRBD1 (5 bases). CDR1 is MNHEY, CDR2 SMNVEV, per germline (reference sequence). V dropped 3 bases and J dropped 5 bases, with 10 bases sitting between them. This CDR3 spans 14 amino acids. This CDR3 reads CASSLDRGTGELFF. The CDR3, as DNA: TGTGCCAGCAGTTTGGATAGGGGAACCGGGGAGCTGTTTTTT.

There are many counts of this clonotype. V usage is TRBV6-1 and J usage is TRBJ2-5; TRBD2 aligns across 10 bases. Germline-derived CDR1 and CDR2 are MNHNS and SASEGT. After removal of 6 bases from V and 3 bases from J, the junction contained 4 bases not matched to a gene. This CDR3 is 14 amino acids long. CDR3 in amino acids: CASSRGLAKETQYF. The CDR3 nucleotides are TGTGCCAGCAGCCGGGGACTAGCGAAAGAGACCCAGTACTTC.

The chain's CDR3 is CATSREAGGPAGEQYF. The CDR3 coding sequence is TGTGCCACCAGCAGAGAAGCGGGAGGGCCGGCGGGCGAGCAGTACTTC. J is TRBJ2-7 and V is TRBV15; 10 positions agree with TRBD2. Germline-derived CDR1 and CDR2 are LNHNV and YYDKDF (reference sequence). With 0 bases clipped from V and 6 bases from J, the junction kept 8 bases outside the gene matches. The CDR3 covers 16 residues.

This clonotype was seen at least ten times. The V call is TRBV20-1, the J call TRBJ2-5; 7 nucleotides line up with TRBD1. V shed 3 bases and J 4 bases; nucleotides not matched to a gene: 5. The CDR3 extends over 13 amino acids. Germline V gives CDR1 DFQATT, CDR2 SNEGSKA (reference sequence). As DNA, the CDR3 is TGCAGTGCTAGGGCCGGGACAGTAGAGACCCAGTACTTC. Translation: CSARAGTVETQYF.

This clonotype was seen ten or more times. The CDR3 bases are TGTGCCAGCAGTTTAATGGGGACATCTAACACTGAAGCTTTCTTT. This sequence encodes CASSLMGTSNTEAFF. The rearrangement uses TRBV12-3 or TRBV12-4 and TRBJ1-1; D might be TRBD1 (6 bases). V was shortened by 2 bases and J by 2 bases, with 12 bases between the two germline ends. The CDR3 contains 15 residues.

Ten or more counts support this clonotype. This rearrangement joins TRBV18 to TRBJ2-1; D remains ambiguous. Trimming shortened V by 1 base and J by 6 bases, and 16 bases separated the two germline ends. The CDR3 covers 16 residues. Germline values: CDR1 KGHSH, CDR2 LQKENI. The CDR3: CASSPLILQKGNEQFF. CDR3 sequence (DNA): TGTGCCAGCTCACCACTAATTTTACAGAAAGGCAATGAGCAGTTCTTC.